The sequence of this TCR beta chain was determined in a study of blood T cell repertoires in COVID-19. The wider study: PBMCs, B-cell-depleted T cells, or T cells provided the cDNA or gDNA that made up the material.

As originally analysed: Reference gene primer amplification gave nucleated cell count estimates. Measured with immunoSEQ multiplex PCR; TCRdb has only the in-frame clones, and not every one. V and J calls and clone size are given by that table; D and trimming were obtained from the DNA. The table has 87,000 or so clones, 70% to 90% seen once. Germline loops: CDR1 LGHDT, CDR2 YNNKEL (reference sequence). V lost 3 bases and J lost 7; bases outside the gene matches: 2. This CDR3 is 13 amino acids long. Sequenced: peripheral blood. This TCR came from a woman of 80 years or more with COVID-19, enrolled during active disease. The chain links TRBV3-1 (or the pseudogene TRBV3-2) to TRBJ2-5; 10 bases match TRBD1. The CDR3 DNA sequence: TGTGCCAGCAGCCAGGGGACAGGGGTGACCCAGTACTTC. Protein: CASSQGTGVTQYF.